This T cell receptor (beta chain) comes out of a study of blood T cell repertoires in COVID-19. Assay used: immunoSEQ multiplex PCR; TCRdb lists only in-frame clones, some missing. The data show some 500,000 clones, approximately 88% seen once. This CDR3 has 15 residues. J was trimmed by 0 bases and V by 8 bases; bases with no gene match: 9. The germline gives CDR1 SGHAT, CDR2 FQNNGV. This chain links TRBV11-2 with TRBJ1-2; TRBD1 matches 7 bases. Sequencing used peripheral blood. This receptor was identified in a woman aged 45 to 65 with COVID-19, enrolled during active disease. The CDR3 DNA is TGTGCCAGCTCGGGGGGGGACAGAACTAACTATGGCTACACCTTC. Its protein product is CASSGGDRTNYGYTF.